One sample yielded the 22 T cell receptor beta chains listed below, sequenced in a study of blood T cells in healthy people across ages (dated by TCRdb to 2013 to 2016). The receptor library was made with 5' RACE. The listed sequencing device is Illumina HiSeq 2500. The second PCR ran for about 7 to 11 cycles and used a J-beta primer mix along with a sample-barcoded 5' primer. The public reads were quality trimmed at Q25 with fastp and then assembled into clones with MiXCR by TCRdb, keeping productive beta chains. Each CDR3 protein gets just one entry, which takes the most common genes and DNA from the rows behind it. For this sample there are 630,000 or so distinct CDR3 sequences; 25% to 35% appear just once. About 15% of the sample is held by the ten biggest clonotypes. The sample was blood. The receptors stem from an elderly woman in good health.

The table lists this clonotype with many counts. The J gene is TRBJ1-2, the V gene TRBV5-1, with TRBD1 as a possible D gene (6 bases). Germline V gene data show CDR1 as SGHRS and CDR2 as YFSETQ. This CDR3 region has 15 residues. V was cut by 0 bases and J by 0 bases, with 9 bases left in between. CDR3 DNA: TGCGCCAGCAGCTTGGAGGGGGTGACTAACTATGGCTACACCTTC. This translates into CASSLEGVTNYGYTF. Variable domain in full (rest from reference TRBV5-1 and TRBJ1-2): KAGVTQTPRYLIKTRGQQVTLSCSPISGHRSVSWYQQTPGQGLQFLFEYFSETQRNKGNFPGRFSGRQFSNSRSEMNVSTLELGDSALYLCASSLEGVTNYGYTFGSGTRLTVV.

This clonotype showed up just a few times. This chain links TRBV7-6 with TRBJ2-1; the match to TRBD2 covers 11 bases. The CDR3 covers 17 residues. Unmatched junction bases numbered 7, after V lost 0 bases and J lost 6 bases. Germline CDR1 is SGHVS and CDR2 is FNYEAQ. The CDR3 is CASSLAGSGRAVNEQFF. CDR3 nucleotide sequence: TGTGCCAGCAGCTTAGCGGGTAGCGGGAGGGCGGTCAATGAGCAGTTCTTC.

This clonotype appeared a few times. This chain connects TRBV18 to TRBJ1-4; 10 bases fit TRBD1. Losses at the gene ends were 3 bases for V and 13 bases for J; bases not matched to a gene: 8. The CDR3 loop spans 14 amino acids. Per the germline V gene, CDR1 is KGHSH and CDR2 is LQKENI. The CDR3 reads CASSPGQGGVGLFF. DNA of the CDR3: TGTGCCAGCTCACCCGGACAGGGGGGAGTAGGACTGTTTTTT.

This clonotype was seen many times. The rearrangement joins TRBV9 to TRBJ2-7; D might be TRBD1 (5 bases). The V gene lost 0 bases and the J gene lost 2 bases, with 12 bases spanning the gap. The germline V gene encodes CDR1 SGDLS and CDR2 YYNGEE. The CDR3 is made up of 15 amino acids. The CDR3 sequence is CASSVGEAGPYEQYF. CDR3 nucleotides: TGTGCCAGCAGCGTAGGAGAAGCAGGGCCCTACGAGCAGTACTTC.

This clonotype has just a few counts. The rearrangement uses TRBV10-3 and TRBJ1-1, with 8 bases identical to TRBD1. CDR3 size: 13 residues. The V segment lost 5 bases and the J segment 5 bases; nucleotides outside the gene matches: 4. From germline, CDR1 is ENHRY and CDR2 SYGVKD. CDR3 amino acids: CAISQGAGTEAFF. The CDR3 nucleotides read TGTGCCATCAGTCAGGGGGCCGGTACTGAAGCTTTCTTT.

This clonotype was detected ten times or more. The CDR3 here is CASSRQGVLRMEQYF. CDR3 DNA sequence: TGTGCCAGCAGCCGACAGGGGGTTCTACGTATGGAGCAGTACTTC. The chain employs TRBV11-2 and TRBJ2-7, with TRBD1 matching 9 bases. The CDR3 sequence is 15 residues long. The V gene end was trimmed by 5 bases and the J gene end by 7 bases; junction bases not matched to a gene: 12. Germline V lookup: CDR1 SGHAT, CDR2 FQNNGV.

CDR3: CASSLEGHNEQFF. The CDR3 nucleotides are TGCGCCAGCAGCTTGGAAGGTCACAATGAGCAGTTCTTC. The gene calls are TRBV5-1 and TRBJ2-1; D uncertain. Germline V CDR1 and CDR2: SGHRS, YFSETQ. The ends were cut back, 0 bases at V and 5 bases at J, with 6 bases in the middle. The CDR3 runs 13 residues.

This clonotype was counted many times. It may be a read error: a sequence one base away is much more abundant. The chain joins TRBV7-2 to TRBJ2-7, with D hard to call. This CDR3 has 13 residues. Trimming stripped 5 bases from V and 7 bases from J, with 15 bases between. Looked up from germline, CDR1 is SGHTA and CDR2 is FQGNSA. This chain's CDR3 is CASSRHAYNEQYF. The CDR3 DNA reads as TGTGCCAGCAGCCGACACGCCTACAATGAGCAGTACTTC.

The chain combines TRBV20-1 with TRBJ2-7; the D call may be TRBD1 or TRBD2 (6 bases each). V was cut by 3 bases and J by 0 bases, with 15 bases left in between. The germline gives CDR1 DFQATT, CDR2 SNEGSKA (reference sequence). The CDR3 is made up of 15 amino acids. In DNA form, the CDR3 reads TGCAGTGCTAGCGGGGGCACCCAGAGCTCCTACGAGCAGTACTTC. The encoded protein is CSASGGTQSSYEQYF.

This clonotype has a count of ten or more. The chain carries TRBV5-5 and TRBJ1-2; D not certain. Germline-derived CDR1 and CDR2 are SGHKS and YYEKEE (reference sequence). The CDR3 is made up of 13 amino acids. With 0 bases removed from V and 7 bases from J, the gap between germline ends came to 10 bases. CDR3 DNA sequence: TGTGCCAGCAGCTTGGCGGGGAACGGTGGCTACACCTTC. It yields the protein CASSLAGNGGYTF.

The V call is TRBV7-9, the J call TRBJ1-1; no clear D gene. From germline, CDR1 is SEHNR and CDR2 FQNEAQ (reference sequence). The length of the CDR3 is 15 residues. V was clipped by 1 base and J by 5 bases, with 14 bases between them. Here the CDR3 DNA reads TGTGCCAGCAGCTTAGGGGCCGAGAAGCCGACTGAAGCTTTCTTT. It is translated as CASSLGAEKPTEAFF.

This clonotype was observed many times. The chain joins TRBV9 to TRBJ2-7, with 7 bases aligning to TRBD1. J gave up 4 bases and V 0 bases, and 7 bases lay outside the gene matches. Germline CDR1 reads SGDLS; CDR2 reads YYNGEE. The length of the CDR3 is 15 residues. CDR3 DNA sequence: TGTGCCAGCAGCGTAGGAGGACAGGCCAGTTACGAGCAGTACTTC. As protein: CASSVGGQASYEQYF.

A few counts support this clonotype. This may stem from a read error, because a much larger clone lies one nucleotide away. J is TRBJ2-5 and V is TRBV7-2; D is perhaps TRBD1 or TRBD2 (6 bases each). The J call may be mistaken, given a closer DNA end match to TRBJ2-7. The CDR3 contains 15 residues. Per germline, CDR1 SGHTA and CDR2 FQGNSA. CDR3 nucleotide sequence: TGTGCCAGCAGCTTAGAACGGGGGCGGGCTAGCGAGCAGTACTTC. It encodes CASSLERGRASEQYF.

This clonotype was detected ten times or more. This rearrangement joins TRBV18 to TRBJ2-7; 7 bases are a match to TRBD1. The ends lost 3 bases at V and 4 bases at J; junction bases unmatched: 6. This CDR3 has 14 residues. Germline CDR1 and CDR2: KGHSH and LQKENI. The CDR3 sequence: CASSPGTESYEQYF. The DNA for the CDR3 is TGTGCCAGCTCACCCGGGACAGAATCTTACGAGCAGTACTTC.

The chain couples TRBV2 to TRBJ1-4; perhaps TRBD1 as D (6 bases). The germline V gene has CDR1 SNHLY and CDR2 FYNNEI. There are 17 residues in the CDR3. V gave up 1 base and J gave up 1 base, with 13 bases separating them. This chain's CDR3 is CASSEVGGSGTNEKLFF. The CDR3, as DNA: TGTGCCAGCAGTGAAGTGGGGGGCAGCGGAACTAATGAAAAACTGTTTTTT.

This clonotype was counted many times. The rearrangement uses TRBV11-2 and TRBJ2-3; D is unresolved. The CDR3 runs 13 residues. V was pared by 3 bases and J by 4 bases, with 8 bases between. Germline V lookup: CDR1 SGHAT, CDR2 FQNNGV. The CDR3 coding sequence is TGTGCCAGCAGCTTGATGGGGTCAGATACGCAGTATTTT. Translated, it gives CASSLMGSDTQYF.

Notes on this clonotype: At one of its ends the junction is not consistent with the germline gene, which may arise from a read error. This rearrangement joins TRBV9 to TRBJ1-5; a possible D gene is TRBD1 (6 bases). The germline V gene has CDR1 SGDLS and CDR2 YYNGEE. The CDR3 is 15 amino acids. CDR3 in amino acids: CASCVDGQFNQPQHF. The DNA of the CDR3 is TGTGCCAGCTGCGTAGATGGACAGTTCAATCAGCCCCAGCATTTT.

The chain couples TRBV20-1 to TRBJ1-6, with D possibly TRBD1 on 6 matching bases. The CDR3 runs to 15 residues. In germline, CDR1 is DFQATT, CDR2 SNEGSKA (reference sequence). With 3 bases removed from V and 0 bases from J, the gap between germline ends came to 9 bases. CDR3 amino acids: CSARDSYSYNSPLHF. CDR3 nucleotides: TGCAGTGCTAGGGACAGTTACTCCTATAATTCACCCCTCCACTTT.

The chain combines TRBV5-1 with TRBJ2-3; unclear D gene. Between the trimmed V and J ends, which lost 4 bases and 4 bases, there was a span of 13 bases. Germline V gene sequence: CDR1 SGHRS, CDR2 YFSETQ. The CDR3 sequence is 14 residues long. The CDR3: CASSDGRSSDTQYF. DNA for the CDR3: TGCGCCAGCAGCGACGGCCGGTCTTCAGATACGCAGTATTTT.

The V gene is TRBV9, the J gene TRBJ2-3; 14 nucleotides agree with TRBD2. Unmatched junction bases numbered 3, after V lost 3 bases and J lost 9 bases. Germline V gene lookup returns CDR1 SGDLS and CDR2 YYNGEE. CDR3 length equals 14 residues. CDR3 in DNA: TGTGCCAGCAGCGCAGGGACTAGCGGGGGAACGCAGTATTTT. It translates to CASSAGTSGGTQYF.

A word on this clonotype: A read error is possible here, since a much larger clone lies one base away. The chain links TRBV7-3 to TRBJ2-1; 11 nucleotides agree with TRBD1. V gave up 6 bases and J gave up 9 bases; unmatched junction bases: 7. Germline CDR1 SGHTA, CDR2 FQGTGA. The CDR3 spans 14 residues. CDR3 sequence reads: CASSPRTGGSEQFF. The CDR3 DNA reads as TGTGCCAGCAGTCCTCGGACAGGGGGCAGTGAGCAGTTCTTC.

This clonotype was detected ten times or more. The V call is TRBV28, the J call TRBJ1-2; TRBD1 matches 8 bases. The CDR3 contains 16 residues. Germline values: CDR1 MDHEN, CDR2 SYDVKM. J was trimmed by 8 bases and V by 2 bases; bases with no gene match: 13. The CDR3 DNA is TGTGCCAGCAGTTTAAACCCAGCAGGACAGGGAGGCGGCTACACCTTC. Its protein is CASSLNPAGQGGGYTF.